This paragraph reports one T cell receptor beta chain. Its target is not known. This may be a read error, as it is one base from a much larger clone. Multiplex touch-down PCR with TRB-A/B primers amplified rearranged V-D-J TRB sequences. TCRdb reprocessed the multiplex PCR reads via MiXCR and lists one record per CDR3 protein. The sample holds around 3,200 distinct CDR3 sequences, about a fifth seen once. Peripheral blood genomic DNA, not sorted cells or RNA, was the template. The sample originates from a study of T cell repertoires in aging, cancer and after chemotherapy. Study-wide context: Paired samples before and after chemotherapy came from chronic lymphocytic leukemia patients on fludarabine- or bendamustine-based regimens. The whole study produced a dataset of several million TCR reads. Overall study findings and caveats: In healthy donors, age-related TCR diversity loss mainly reflected lost richness.

Germline-derived CDR1 and CDR2 are MNHEY and SVGAGI. This CDR3 has 14 residues. The source material was blood. The chain combines TRBV6-5 with TRBJ1-5; D call uncertain. The sequence came from a human donor with a blood cancer. The CDR3 nucleotides read TGTGCCATTGGACGGGTTACTAGCAATCAGCACCAGCATTTT. Translation gives CAIGRVTSNQHQHF.